This T cell receptor beta chain stems from a study of early T cells in non-severe SARS-CoV-2 infection. Study at large: Alpha and beta chains were unpaired, from unsorted whole-blood bulk RNA. General study points: The study's VDJdb matching favored anti-spike CD8 responses and missed private and CD4 specificities.

This clonotype was seen more than once but under ten times. Its antigen is unidentified. The CDR3 sequence is 18 residues long. J gave up 7 bases and V 5 bases, and 15 bases lay outside the gene matches. From germline, CDR1 is SEHNR and CDR2 FQNEAQ (reference sequence). The TCR library protocol attached unique molecular identifiers to the individual cDNA molecules. In TCRdb, the 5' RACE reads were re-called with MiXCR into one record per CDR3 protein. The sample has about 68,000 distinct CDR3 sequences; 9.5% to 15% are singletons. Sequencing was done on a sample of whole blood. The TCR sequence derives from an adult who was a healthcare worker with PCR-confirmed SARS-CoV-2 infection or an uninfected control (not recorded which). The chain employs TRBV7-9 and TRBJ1-6, with 9 bases matching TRBD1. DNA for the CDR3: TGTGCCAGCAGCCCCGTAGGCCGACAGGGGGTGAGGAATTCACCCCTCCACTTT. It yields the protein CASSPVGRQGVRNSPLHF.